This TCR beta chain was captured by sequencing in a study of CD4 T cells in relation to SARS-CoV-2 and coronaviruses. With respect to this clone: The antigen remains unidentified.

Produced via immunoSEQ multiplex PCR; TCRdb's table is partial and in-frame only. Of tens of thousands of clones in the sample, 92% were seen once. Germline V gene lookup returns CDR1 MNHEY and CDR2 SVGAGI. V gave up 6 bases and J gave up 6 bases; unmatched junction bases: 1. The length of the CDR3 is 11 residues. Study-level results: Crossreactive clones expanded significantly less to SARS-CoV-2 than monoreactive clones.

This TCR derives from an adult with COVID-19. The V call is TRBV6-5, the J call TRBJ1-1; 7 bases align to TRBD1. What was sequenced was naive CD4+ T cells from PBMCs. The subset was: naive CD4+ T cells isolated by negative enrichment. The CDR3 sequence: CASRGQPEAFF. The CDR3 DNA is TGTGCCAGCAGGGGACAGCCTGAAGCTTTCTTT.